Sequencing of this T cell receptor (beta chain) was carried out in a study of T cell changes during pregnancy in multiple sclerosis. Per the germline V gene, CDR1 is MNHNS and CDR2 is SASEGT. CDR3 length: 13 amino acids. Trimming removed 11 bases from V and 9 bases from J, with 20 bases in between. Only in-frame clones appear in the TCRdb table, and some are missing; sequencing was by immunoSEQ multiplex PCR. Among 53,000 or so clones listed, around 94% were seen once. V gene TRBV6-1 combines with J gene TRBJ2-1, with D possibly matching TRBD1 (5 bases). The sequencing used CD4+ T cells from peripheral blood mononuclear cells, collected in the second trimester of pregnancy. This sequence was found in a female donor with multiple sclerosis, enrolled in a pregnancy study. CDR3 in DNA: TGTGCCTTCTCCCCCGCGCCAGGGTTTGAGCAGTTCTTC. Its translation: CAFSPAPGFEQFF.